This T cell receptor (beta chain) was sequenced in a study of identical twins. Study results and caveats: Conclusions leaned on cross-sectional statistical analysis and did not track the same donors over time. With monozygotic twins, out-of-frame TCR alpha sharing exceeded what models estimated.

This clonotype was recorded at least ten times. Its specificity is unknown. TCRdb analysed the 5' RACE reads with MiXCR anew, one entry per CDR3 protein. The profile shows about 900,000 distinct CDR3 sequences, roughly an eighth of them singletons. The CDR3 consists of 19 residues. V trimming: 3 bases; J trimming: 1 base; junction bases outside the gene matches: 14. The germline gives CDR1 MGHRA, CDR2 YSYEKL. The same data also contributed to another study, on yellow fever vaccine responses in identical twins.

This receptor was identified in a woman aged 18-35 years in good health. V usage is TRBV4-1 and J usage is TRBJ1-5; 8 positions agree with TRBD1. Input material: PBMCs. The CDR3 is CASSQMYLRQGLSNQPQHF. The CDR3 nucleotides are TGCGCCAGCAGCCAGATGTACCTTAGACAGGGGTTAAGCAATCAGCCCCAGCATTTT.